These 23 T cell receptor beta chains originate from one sample sequenced in a study of blood T cell repertoires in COVID-19. The protocol was immunoSEQ multiplex PCR, while the TCRdb copy is restricted to in-frame clones and leaves out a portion. The sample shows around 140,000 clones, approximately 85% of them seen only once. Sequenced input: peripheral blood. The receptors shown here come from a man aged 65 to 79 with acute or convalescent COVID-19.

The chain recombines TRBV28 with TRBJ2-1, with a weak D call TRBD2 (5 bases). With 3 bases removed from V and 2 bases from J, the gap between germline ends came to 11 bases. Germline CDR1 and CDR2: MDHEN and SYDVKM. The CDR3 is 15 amino acids. The CDR3 protein is CASSFPLETYNEQFF. The CDR3 nucleotides are TGTGCCAGCAGTTTCCCACTAGAAACCTACAATGAGCAGTTCTTC. The variable domain in full, completed from reference TRBV28 and TRBJ2-1, reads DVKVTQSSRYLVKRTGEKVFLECVQDMDHENMFWYRQDPGLGLRLIYFSYDVKMKEKGDIPEGYSVSREKKERFSLILESASTNQTSMYLCASSFPLETYNEQFFGPGTRLTVL.

This chain links TRBV27 with TRBJ1-1; D gene ambiguous. V gave up 5 bases and J gave up 7 bases, with 20 bases separating them. Germline assignment: CDR1 MNHEY and CDR2 SMNVEV (reference sequence). The CDR3 sequence is 15 residues long. The CDR3 spells CASSGAWGISGEAFF. The CDR3 nucleotides are TGTGCCAGCAGTGGAGCCTGGGGTATCAGCGGTGAAGCTTTCTTT.

The CDR3 sequence: CASSEARDRIYGYTF. In DNA, the CDR3 is TGTGCCAGCAGTGAAGCTCGGGACAGGATCTATGGCTACACCTTC. The chain combines TRBV6-1 with TRBJ1-2; TRBD1 matches at 8 bases. Trimming took 0 bases from V and 4 from J; bases not matched to a gene: 4. In germline, CDR1 is MNHNS, CDR2 SASEGT. The CDR3 covers 15 residues.

J is TRBJ2-7 and V is TRBV6-5, with 10 bases aligning to TRBD2. Germline lookup yields CDR1 MNHEY and CDR2 SVGAGI. The CDR3 contains 14 residues. V gave up 6 bases and J gave up 7 bases; unmatched junction bases: 9. Written as DNA, the CDR3 is TGTGCCAGCAGACCACTAGCGGGAATGAAAGAGCAGTACTTC. Protein sequence: CASRPLAGMKEQYF.

V and J are TRBV7-2 and TRBJ1-3, with TRBD1 as a possible D gene (5 bases). V lost 2 bases to trimming and J lost 4 bases, with 9 bases between them. This CDR3 comprises 14 residues. Per the germline V gene, CDR1 is SGHTA and CDR2 is FQGNSA. The CDR3 loop reads CASSLQGTGNTIYF. The CDR3 bases are TGTGCCAGCAGCTTACAGGGAACAGGAAACACCATATATTTT. Together with reference TRBV7-2 and TRBJ1-3, the CDR3 gives the full variable domain: GAGVSQSPSNKVTEKGKDVELRCDPISGHTALYWYRQSLGQGLEFLIYFQGNSAPDKSGLPSDRFSAERTGGSVSTLTIQRTQQEDSAVYLCASSLQGTGNTIYFGEGSWLTVV.

The rearrangement joins TRBV2 to TRBJ1-5; 8 bases are shared with TRBD1. V gave up 6 bases and J gave up 3 bases; unmatched junction bases: 7. CDR3 length equals 15 residues. Germline loops: CDR1 SNHLY, CDR2 FYNNEI. CDR3 in DNA: TGTGCCAGCAGGGTACAGGGGGAGGTCAATCAGCCCCAGCATTTT. Translation gives CASRVQGEVNQPQHF.

The rearrangement uses TRBV28 and TRBJ1-6; D is perhaps TRBD1 (6 bases). The CDR3 is made up of 16 amino acids. Germline V gene lookup returns CDR1 MDHEN and CDR2 SYDVKM. The V end was cut by 6 bases, the J end by 5 bases, with 17 bases between. The CDR3 spells CASSPTGFTNNSPLHF. As DNA, the CDR3 is TGTGCCAGCAGCCCGACAGGCTTTACAAATAATTCACCCCTCCACTTT.

The chain joins TRBV7-3 to TRBJ2-3, with D uncertain. This CDR3 is 15 amino acids long. Germline assignment: CDR1 SGHTA and CDR2 FQGTGA. Trimming removed 2 bases at V and 0 bases at J, with 9 bases between. In DNA form, the CDR3 reads TGTGCCAGCAGCTTAGCCGGCGGTAGCACAGATACGCAGTATTTT. Translating it yields CASSLAGGSTDTQYF.

V gene TRBV6-7 combines with J gene TRBJ2-7, with D possibly TRBD2 on 6 matching bases. TRBV6-7 counts as an open reading frame of uncertain function. Trimming left V 2 bases short and J 4 bases short, with 24 bases between. This CDR3 has 18 residues. CDR3 bases: TGTGCCAGCAGTTACCCGCACCGGGAGACAGACCCCTGGTACGAGCAGTACTTC. This sequence encodes CASSYPHRETDPWYEQYF.

The V gene is TRBV5-6, the J gene TRBJ1-1, with a possible D match to TRBD1 (5 bases). V was shortened by 4 bases and J by 2 bases, with 15 bases between the two germline ends. Germline CDR1 is SGHDT and CDR2 is YYEEEE. The CDR3 covers 15 residues. CDR3 nucleotides: TGTGCCAGCAGCCTTTGGGGGGTAGGAAACACTGAAGCTTTCTTT. Its translation: CASSLWGVGNTEAFF. Full variable domain (outside the CDR3, taken from reference TRBV5-6 and TRBJ1-1): DAGVTQSPTHLIKTRGQQVTLRCSPKSGHDTVSWYQQALGQGPQFIFQYYEEEERQRGNFPDRFSGHQFPNYSSELNVNALLLGDSALYLCASSLWGVGNTEAFFGQGTRLTVV.

This clone has only one observation. The V gene is TRBV5-8, the J gene TRBJ1-4; 9 nucleotides line up with TRBD1. Looked up from germline, CDR1 is SGHTS and CDR2 is YDEGEE. The CDR3 is made up of 16 amino acids. Trimming cost V 3 bases and J 3 bases; bases outside gene matches: 6. CDR3: CASSSGQGLANEKLFF. As DNA, the CDR3 is TGTGCCAGCAGCTCGGGACAGGGACTAGCTAATGAAAAACTGTTTTTT.

The V gene is TRBV28, the J gene TRBJ1-4; 10 bases line up with TRBD1. In germline, CDR1 is MDHEN, CDR2 SYDVKM. The CDR3 is 18 residues long. J gave up 0 bases and V 4 bases, and 8 bases lay outside the gene matches. The CDR3 nucleotides read TGTGCCAGCAGTTCCGGGACAGGGGCCCTCACAACTAATGAAAAACTGTTTTTT. Translated, it gives CASSSGTGALTTNEKLFF.

As to this clone: Other DNA sequences of this sample code for an identical CDR3. The V call is TRBV6-5, the J call TRBJ2-2; 11 bases agree with TRBD2. Germline loops: CDR1 MNHEY, CDR2 SVGAGI. The V and J ends lost 6 bases and 7 bases, in that order; junction bases with no gene match: 4. The CDR3 sequence is 14 residues long. Here the CDR3 DNA reads TGTGCCAGCAGACTAGCGGGAGTCGACGGGGAGCTGTTTTTT. This sequence encodes CASRLAGVDGELFF.

The chain uses TRBV27 and TRBJ1-5, with D possibly matching TRBD1 (5 bases). From germline, CDR1 is MNHEY and CDR2 SMNVEV (reference sequence). The V and J ends lost 4 bases and 5 bases respectively, with 12 bases between them. This CDR3 comprises 14 residues. The CDR3 sequence is CASSSGFLDQPQHF. The CDR3 DNA sequence: TGTGCCAGCAGTTCAGGGTTTCTGGATCAGCCCCAGCATTTT.

The sample holds a few counts of this clone. The chain uses TRBV6-1 and TRBJ2-7, with 8 bases aligning to TRBD2. CDR3 length: 15 amino acids. CDR1 and CDR2 from the germline V gene are MNHNS and SASEGT. V dropped 3 bases and J dropped 10; count of bases not matched to a gene: 14. The CDR3 region has the DNA TGTGCCAGCAGTGAGGTCCAGGGAAGCGGGGGCAACCAGTACTTC. Translating it yields CASSEVQGSGGNQYF.

CDR3 loop: CASSGSYEQYF. In nucleotides, the CDR3 is TGTGCCAGCAGTGGCAGTTACGAGCAGTACTTC. The rearrangement links TRBV2 to TRBJ2-7; no definite D call. Germline assignment: CDR1 SNHLY and CDR2 FYNNEI. Trimming stripped 4 bases from V and 4 bases from J, with 5 bases between. The CDR3 is made up of 11 amino acids.

This chain connects TRBV5-5 to TRBJ2-7, with D tentatively TRBD1 (6 bases). Germline loops: CDR1 SGHKS, CDR2 YYEKEE (reference sequence). V shed 2 bases and J shed 6 bases, with 18 bases lying between them. The CDR3 sequence is 15 residues long. CDR3 nucleotide sequence: TGTGCCAGCAGCTTAGAGGGCAGGGGATCGGGCGAGCAGTACTTC. The encoded protein is CASSLEGRGSGEQYF.

The chain recombines TRBV28 with TRBJ2-5; possibly TRBD2 for D (6 bases). Germline V lookup: CDR1 MDHEN, CDR2 SYDVKM. This CDR3 is built from 14 residues. With 6 bases removed from V and 2 bases from J, the gap between germline ends came to 13 bases. CDR3 residues: CASSAGDLQETQYF. The CDR3 DNA reads as TGTGCCAGCAGCGCCGGGGACTTACAAGAGACCCAGTACTTC.

This chain connects TRBV2 to TRBJ2-3; 11 bases agree with TRBD2. Germline V gives CDR1 SNHLY, CDR2 FYNNEI. With 1 base clipped from V and 0 bases from J, the junction kept 0 bases outside the gene matches. The length of the CDR3 is 16 residues. Written as DNA, the CDR3 is TGTGCCAGCAGTGAAGGACTAGCGGGGAGCACAGATACGCAGTATTTT. Translated, it gives CASSEGLAGSTDTQYF.

V and J are TRBV3-1 (or the pseudogene TRBV3-2) and TRBJ2-7, with 7 bases matching TRBD2. With 4 bases clipped from V and 2 bases from J, the junction kept 11 bases outside the gene matches. The V gene's germline CDR1 is LGHDT and CDR2 YNNKEL (reference sequence). The CDR3 has 16 residues. The CDR3 DNA follows: TGTGCCAGCAGCCCCCCCGGCGGGAGAGCCCCCTACGAGCAGTACTTC. This sequence encodes CASSPPGGRAPYEQYF.

The rearrangement uses TRBV27 and TRBJ2-2; 9 positions match TRBD1. This CDR3 is 17 amino acids long. Trimming took 5 bases from V and 1 from J; bases not matched to a gene: 8. Germline V gene lookup returns CDR1 MNHEY and CDR2 SMNVEV (reference sequence). CDR3 residues: CASSIGTGWGNTGELFF. The CDR3 DNA sequence: TGTGCCAGCAGTATCGGGACAGGGTGGGGGAACACCGGGGAGCTGTTTTTT.

V and J are TRBV5-6 and TRBJ1-2, with 9 nucleotides matching TRBD1. The CDR3 spans 15 residues. From germline, CDR1 is SGHDT and CDR2 YYEEEE. V gave up 0 bases and J gave up 4 bases; unmatched junction bases: 4. CDR3 amino acids: CASSLAQGAVYGYTF. The CDR3 DNA reads as TGTGCCAGCAGCTTGGCACAGGGGGCTGTCTATGGCTACACCTTC.

The chain uses TRBV30 and TRBJ2-1; no definite D call. Germline V gives CDR1 GTSNPN, CDR2 SVGIG (reference sequence). The length of the CDR3 is 12 residues. V was shortened by 3 bases and J by 0 bases, with 3 bases between the two germline ends. The CDR3 loop is CAWSVSYNEQFF. The CDR3 DNA is TGTGCCTGGAGCGTCTCCTACAATGAGCAGTTCTTC.